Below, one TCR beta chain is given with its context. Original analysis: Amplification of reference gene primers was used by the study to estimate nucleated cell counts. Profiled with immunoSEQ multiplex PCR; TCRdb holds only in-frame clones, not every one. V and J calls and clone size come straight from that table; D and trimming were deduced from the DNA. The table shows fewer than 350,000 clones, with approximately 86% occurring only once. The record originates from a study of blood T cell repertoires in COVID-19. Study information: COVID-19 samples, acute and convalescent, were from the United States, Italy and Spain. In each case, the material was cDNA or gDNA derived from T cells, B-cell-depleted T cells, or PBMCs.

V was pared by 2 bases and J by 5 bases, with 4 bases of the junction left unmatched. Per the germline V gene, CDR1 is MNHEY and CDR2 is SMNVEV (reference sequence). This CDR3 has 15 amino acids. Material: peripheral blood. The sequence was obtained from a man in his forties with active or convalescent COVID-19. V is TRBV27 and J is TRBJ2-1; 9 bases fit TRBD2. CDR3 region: CASSLTASGNNEQFF. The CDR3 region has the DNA TGTGCCAGCAGTTTAACGGCTAGCGGGAACAATGAGCAGTTCTTC.